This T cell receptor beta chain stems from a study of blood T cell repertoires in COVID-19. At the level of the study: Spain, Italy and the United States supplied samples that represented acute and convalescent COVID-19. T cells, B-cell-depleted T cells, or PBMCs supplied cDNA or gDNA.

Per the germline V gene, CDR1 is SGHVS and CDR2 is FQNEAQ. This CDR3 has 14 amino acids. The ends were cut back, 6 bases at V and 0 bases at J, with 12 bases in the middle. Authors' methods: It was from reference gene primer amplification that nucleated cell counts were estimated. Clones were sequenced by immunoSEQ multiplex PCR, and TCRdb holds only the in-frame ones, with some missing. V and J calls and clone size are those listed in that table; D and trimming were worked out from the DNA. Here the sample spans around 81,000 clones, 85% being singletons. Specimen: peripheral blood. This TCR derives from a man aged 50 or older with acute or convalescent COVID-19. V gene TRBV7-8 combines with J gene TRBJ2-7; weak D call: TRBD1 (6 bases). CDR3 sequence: CASSRTGNSYEQYF. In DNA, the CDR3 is TGTGCCAGCAGTCGAACAGGGAACTCCTACGAGCAGTACTTC.